Listed below are T cell receptor beta chains from one sample, sequenced in a study of molecular identifiers for immune sequencing clone quantification. Using its own MiXCR run on the PCR reads, TCRdb lists one record per CDR3 protein. The data show approximately 35,000 distinct CDR3 sequences, about a fifth seen once. Sequencing used naive CD8+ T cells from blood, with Jurkat cell RNA spiked in. The receptors shown here come from a human donor in good health. Some libraries in this study had Jurkat cell RNA spiked in. The CDR3 runs from the conserved cysteine through the conserved F or W. The order of the fields is clone size, J gene, D gene, V gene, CDR3 DNA, CDR3 protein. The D gene is left open where the match is weak. Clone size is given for some rows only: seen once, a few or many times, or a class if the clone is expanded.

>many|TRBJ2-7|.|TRBV5-1
TGCGCCAGCAGCGGGGACTCGGGGAGTCCCTACGAGCAGTACTTC
CASSGDSGSPYEQYF
>many|TRBJ2-1|.|TRBV6-2/TRBV6-3
TGTGCCAGCAGTTACTATTCGGGGTCCAATGAGCAGTTCTTC
CASSYYSGSNEQFF
>few|TRBJ2-7|.|TRBV11-2
TGTGCCAGCAGCTTGAGGGGGGGTTCGTCCTACGAGCAGTACTTC
CASSLRGGSSYEQYF
>.|TRBJ1-1|.|TRBV28
TGTGCCAGCAGTAACTCGGGACGGAGTGGGACTGAAGCTTTCTTT
CASSNSGRSGTEAFF
>many|TRBJ2-7|.|TRBV5-5
TGTGCCAGCAGCTATATAGGGGGCTACGAGCAGTACTTC
CASSYIGGYEQYF
>many|TRBJ2-7|.|TRBV30
TGTGCCTGGACCCGGGCAGGCTACGAGCAGTACTTC
CAWTRAGYEQYF
>many|TRBJ1-5|TRBD1|TRBV3-1
TGTGCCAGCAGCGATGGGACAGGGGATCAGCCCCAGCATTTT
CASSDGTGDQPQHF
>few|TRBJ2-7|.|TRBV7-9
TGTGCCAGCACGGGTTCCCCCCTCGAGCAGTACTTC
CASTGSPLEQYF
>many|TRBJ2-3|TRBD2|TRBV27
TGTGCCAGCAGTTTTTCGGGACTAGCGGGGTCTACAGATACGCAGTATTTT
CASSFSGLAGSTDTQYF
>many|TRBJ2-6|.|TRBV19
TGTGCCACAGCAGCTGGGGCCAACGTCCTGACTTTC
CATAAGANVLTF
>many|TRBJ1-1|.|TRBV7-9
TGTGCCAGCAGCCCACCTCTCTCGGGCACGGGCACTGAAGCTTTCTTT
CASSPPLSGTGTEAFF
>many|TRBJ2-2|.|TRBV29-1
TGCAGCGTTGAATTAGGGACCGGGGAGCTGTTTTTT
CSVELGTGELFF
>few|TRBJ1-2|.|TRBV9
TGTGCCAGCAGCGTAGGGGGGTCGGGGGAGAACTATGGCTACACCTTC
CASSVGGSGENYGYTF
>many|TRBJ1-5|.|TRBV28
TGTGCCAGCAGTCTTATAAGCTCGGGGCAGCCCCAGCATTTT
CASSLISSGQPQHF
>few|TRBJ2-1|.|TRBV29-1
TGCAGCTACCGGGACCCCCCTTCGGCGTACAATGAGCAGTTCTTC
CSYRDPPSAYNEQFF
>many|TRBJ1-1|.|TRBV4-3
TGCGCCAGCAGCCAAGACAGCATGAACACTGAAGCTTTCTTT
CASSQDSMNTEAFF
>many|TRBJ2-7|TRBD2|TRBV7-6
TGTGCCAGCAGCCCCGGGACTAGCGGCTACGAGCAGTACTTC
CASSPGTSGYEQYF
>many|TRBJ2-3|TRBD2|TRBV7-9
TGTGCCAGCAGCTCAGCGGGACTAGCGGGGGTCACAGATACGCAGTATTTT
CASSSAGLAGVTDTQYF
>.|TRBJ2-7|TRBD2|TRBV9
TGTGCCAGCAGCGTAGGGGGAGGGACCTCGTTGGAGCAGTACTTC
CASSVGGGTSLEQYF
>many|TRBJ1-5|.|TRBV6-1
TGTGCCAGCAGTGAAGCGCTTCCGGCAGTTCTCAATCAGCCCCAGCATTTT
CASSEALPAVLNQPQHF
>many|TRBJ2-3|.|TRBV6-5
TGTGCCAGCAGTTACTCGAAATGGGTAATCGGCACAGATACGCAGTATTTT
CASSYSKWVIGTDTQYF
>many|TRBJ2-3|TRBD1|TRBV27
TGTGCCAGCAGGCCAGGGGGCGCCGGCACAGATACGCAGTATTTT
CASRPGGAGTDTQYF
>many|TRBJ2-7|.|TRBV4-1
TGCGCCAGCAGCCCCGAGGGGAAGTCAGGGTACGAGCAGTACTTC
CASSPEGKSGYEQYF
>many|TRBJ1-3|.|TRBV5-6
TGTGCCAGCAGTTTATACGAACAGGCCCACTCTGGAAACACCATATATTTT
CASSLYEQAHSGNTIYF
>many|TRBJ1-2|.|TRBV6-5
TGTGCCAGCAGTTACGCGTTGGGGTCCGACGGCTACACCTTC
CASSYALGSDGYTF
>many|TRBJ2-1|.|TRBV11-2
TGTGCCGTAGCCTTGGCGGGAACCTACAATGAGCAGTTCTTC
CAVALAGTYNEQFF
>few|TRBJ1-1|.|TRBV19
TGTGCCAGTAGTAACGGACAGAAGGCTTTCTTT
CASSNGQKAFF
>many|TRBJ2-7|TRBD2|TRBV15
TGTGCCACCAGCCCCCTTCGGGAGGGCCTCATTTACGAGCAGTACTTC
CATSPLREGLIYEQYF
>.|TRBJ2-2|TRBD2|TRBV29-1
TGCAGCGTTGAAGGATTAGCGGGGTCGAACACCGGGGAGCCGTTTTTT
CSVEGLAGSNTGEPFF
>few|TRBJ2-1|.|TRBV6-5
TGTGCCAGCAGTTACTCGAGCTCCAATGAGCAGTTCTTC
CASSYSSSNEQFF
>many|TRBJ2-5|TRBD2|TRBV5-6
TGTGCCAGCAGCACCGGGATCACTAGCGGGAGGACACAAGAGACCCAGTACTTC
CASSTGITSGRTQETQYF
>many|TRBJ1-5|.|TRBV7-6
TGTGCCAGCAGTACGGACAAACGCAATCAGCCCCAGCATTTT
CASSTDKRNQPQHF
>many|TRBJ2-3|.|TRBV3-1
TGTGCCAGCAGCCAGCCCGGGGGTAGCACAGATACGCAGTATTTT
CASSQPGGSTDTQYF
>many|TRBJ2-7|TRBD2|TRBV7-2
TGTGCCAGCAGCCCCTCCCTAGCGGGAGTGGTTGAGCAGTACTTC
CASSPSLAGVVEQYF
>many|TRBJ1-5|.|TRBV27
TGTGCCAGCAGTTTAGGAGGGGGTCTTATCAATCAGCCCCAGCATTTT
CASSLGGGLINQPQHF
>many|TRBJ2-7|.|TRBV9
TGTGCCAGCAGCGGCCTGAGAGACGAGCAGTACTTC
CASSGLRDEQYF
>few|TRBJ2-3|.|TRBV7-9
TGTGCCAGCAGCTTAGGGGGCAAAGATACGCAGTATTTT
CASSLGGKDTQYF
>many|TRBJ1-2|TRBD1|TRBV10-3
TGTGCCATCAGTGACGGACAGGGGCCATACGGCTACACCTTC
CAISDGQGPYGYTF
>many|TRBJ2-5|.|TRBV5-6
TGTGCCAGCAGCTTGGGATTTGGCCTGTACCAAGAGACCCAGTACTTC
CASSLGFGLYQETQYF
>many|TRBJ1-1|.|TRBV5-5
TGTGCCAGCAGCCATCGGACGGAGACAGCGGGAGCTTTCTTT
CASSHRTETAGAFF